These 23 T cell receptor beta chains share one sample of origin, sequenced in a study of blood T cell repertoires in COVID-19. Sequencing was performed with immunoSEQ multiplex PCR; in TCRdb, only in-frame clones are kept and a portion is missing. The repertoire includes 250,000 or so clones, approximately 78% of them detected once, and around 3.4% sits in the top ten. Input material: peripheral blood. These receptors were obtained from a woman in her late teens or twenties with acute or convalescent COVID-19.

The V gene is TRBV3-1 (or the pseudogene TRBV3-2), the J gene TRBJ2-5; D ambiguous. CDR1 is LGHDT, CDR2 YNNKEL, per germline (reference sequence). Trimming pared 5 bases from V and 2 bases from J, leaving 6 bases between. The CDR3 sequence is 12 residues long. In nucleotides, the CDR3 is TGTGCCAGCAGCAATTCTCAAGAGACCCAGTACTTC. It encodes CASSNSQETQYF.

Comment on this clone: A junction boundary mismatches the germline segment, possibly from a read error. The CDR3, as DNA: TGTGCTAGCAGCGCTGGACTAGCGGAGACCTACGAGCAGTACTTC. Its protein is CASSAGLAETYEQYF. The V call is TRBV7-7, the J call TRBJ2-7, with 10 bases lining up with TRBD2. This CDR3 has 15 residues. The V gene's germline CDR1 is SSHAT and CDR2 FNYEAQ (reference sequence).

This clone was seen once. The rearrangement uses TRBV28 and TRBJ2-3, with TRBD2 matching 14 bases. Germline CDR1 MDHEN, CDR2 SYDVKM. The CDR3 spans 18 residues. J lost 5 bases, V lost 6 bases, and 13 bases had no gene match. CDR3 loop: CASSSGTSGSGRGDTQYF. DNA of the CDR3: TGTGCCAGCAGCTCCGGGACTAGCGGGAGCGGCCGTGGAGATACGCAGTATTTT.

This clone was seen just once. This chain uses TRBV5-1 with TRBJ2-2, with a weak D call TRBD1 (6 bases). The CDR3 is 14 residues long. Germline-derived CDR1 and CDR2 are SGHRS and YFSETQ. V shed 0 bases and J shed 6 bases, with 9 bases lying between them. CDR3 sequence (DNA): TGCGCCAGCAGCTTGGTGGGGGCGGCCGGGGAGCTGTTTTTT. Translated: CASSLVGAAGELFF.

The chain carries TRBV9 and TRBJ2-1; TRBD2 might be the D (6 bases). Germline CDR1 and CDR2: SGDLS and YYNGEE. The CDR3 runs 15 residues. V was shortened by 4 bases and J by 5 bases, with 16 bases between the two germline ends. Here the CDR3 DNA reads TGTGCCAGCAGCCCGAGCGGTAGCGGACACAATGAGCAGTTCTTC. It yields the protein CASSPSGSGHNEQFF.

The chain carries TRBV3-1 (or the pseudogene TRBV3-2) and TRBJ2-7; D perhaps matches TRBD2 (5 bases). The V gene's germline CDR1 is LGHDT and CDR2 YNNKEL (reference sequence). Trimming took 4 bases from V and 0 from J, leaving 10 bases between them. The CDR3 contains 14 residues. CDR3 loop: CASSPRDFSYEQYF. In nucleotides, the CDR3 is TGTGCCAGCAGCCCCCGGGATTTCTCCTACGAGCAGTACTTC.

The chain links TRBV10-2 to TRBJ1-6; 10 bases are a match to TRBD1. Germline lookup yields CDR1 WSHSY and CDR2 SAAADI. The trim removed 10 bases at V and 13 bases at J, leaving 10 bases unmatched. The CDR3 has 13 amino acids. The CDR3 here is CATQDRGLEPLHF. As DNA, the CDR3 is TGCGCCACCCAGGACAGGGGGTTGGAGCCCCTCCACTTT.

The rearrangement uses TRBV7-3 and TRBJ1-1; D gene uncertain. V lost 3 bases and J lost 1, with 9 bases in between. The CDR3 is 14 amino acids. Germline V gene sequence: CDR1 SGHTA, CDR2 FQGTGA. The CDR3, as DNA: TGTGCCAGCAGCTTGTCCGCGAAGAACACTGAAGCTTTCTTT. This gives the protein CASSLSAKNTEAFF.

This clone has a single count. The rearrangement links TRBV6-5 to TRBJ2-3, with 12 positions matching TRBD2. CDR1 and CDR2 (germline): MNHEY, SVGAGI. Losses at the gene ends were 2 bases for V and 2 bases for J; bases not matched to a gene: 2. The CDR3 length is 16 residues. The CDR3 DNA reads TGTGCCAGCAGTTACGGACTAGCGGGAAACACAGATACGCAGTATTTT. Its protein product is CASSYGLAGNTDTQYF.

The chain links TRBV6-5 to TRBJ2-3; no clear D. Germline assignment: CDR1 MNHEY and CDR2 SVGAGI. V lost 4 bases, J lost 7 bases, and 15 bases lay in between. CDR3 size: 14 residues. CDR3 residues: CASSSLAPLYTQYF. DNA for the CDR3: TGTGCCAGCAGTTCGCTGGCCCCTCTTTATACGCAGTATTTT.

This clone appeared a few times. This rearrangement joins TRBV6-2 or TRBV6-3 to TRBJ2-7; 9 nucleotides align to TRBD1. Germline-derived CDR1 and CDR2 are MNHEY and SVGEGT. The CDR3 is 14 residues long. V shed 5 bases and J 4 bases; nucleotides not matched to a gene: 6. The CDR3 bases are TGTGCCAGCAGTAGGGACAGGGTCGGGTACGAGCAGTACTTC. Its translation: CASSRDRVGYEQYF.

The chain links TRBV6-2 or TRBV6-3 to TRBJ1-1, with D maybe TRBD1 (5 bases). The V gene lost 5 bases and the J gene lost 8 bases, with 12 bases spanning the gap. The CDR3 runs to 12 residues. Germline CDR1 is MNHEY and CDR2 is SVGEGT. The CDR3 sequence: CASSAGTPEAFF. DNA of the CDR3: TGTGCCAGCAGTGCCGGGACTCCCGAAGCTTTCTTT.

This clone was counted once. This chain joins TRBV5-1 and TRBJ2-3; D perhaps matches TRBD2 (6 bases). V lost 6 bases, J lost 3 bases, and 17 bases lay in between. CDR1 and CDR2 (germline): SGHRS, YFSETQ. CDR3 length equals 15 residues. The CDR3 here is CASNPAVAVTDTQYF. CDR3 coding DNA: TGCGCCAGCAACCCAGCCGTAGCGGTAACAGATACGCAGTATTTT.

This chain connects TRBV2 to TRBJ1-1; TRBD1 aligns across 8 bases. V shed 7 bases and J 1 base; nucleotides not matched to a gene: 2. This CDR3 is 13 amino acids long. In germline, CDR1 is SNHLY, CDR2 FYNNEI. Here the CDR3 DNA reads TGTGCCAGCAACGGACAGGGGAACACTGAAGCTTTCTTT. Its translation is CASNGQGNTEAFF.

V and J are TRBV21-1 and TRBJ2-6; TRBD1, as called in the table, went unchecked against the DNA. TRBV21-1 is a recognized pseudogene. The CDR3 is 17 amino acids. Written as DNA, the CDR3 is TGTGCCAGCAACAGGGGGCAGGTCTCCTCTGGGGCCAACGTCCTGACTTTC. This translates into CASNRGQVSSGANVLTF.

This clone was recorded only once. V gene TRBV4-2 combines with J gene TRBJ2-3; TRBD2 agrees at 9 bases. Germline V gene lookup returns CDR1 LGHNA and CDR2 YNFKEQ. The CDR3 loop spans 19 amino acids. With 1 base clipped from V and 2 bases from J, the junction kept 13 bases outside the gene matches. The CDR3 sequence is CASSQVPAGGGRDTDTQYF. The CDR3 DNA reads TGTGCCAGCAGCCAAGTCCCTGCCGGGGGCGGGAGGGACACAGATACGCAGTATTTT.

The chain employs TRBV28 and TRBJ2-7; 8 bases align to TRBD1. V dropped 5 bases and J dropped 7; count of bases not matched to a gene: 16. In germline, CDR1 is MDHEN, CDR2 SYDVKM. This CDR3 is built from 16 residues. In DNA, the CDR3 is TGTGCCAGCAGTGGGCCAGGGGCAGGGGGCGCACAGGAGCAGTACTTC. This encodes CASSGPGAGGAQEQYF.

This chain uses TRBV7-9 with TRBJ2-1, with TRBD2 identical over 12 bases. J gave up 7 bases and V 5 bases, and 9 bases lay outside the gene matches. From germline, CDR1 is SEHNR and CDR2 FQNEAQ (reference sequence). The CDR3 runs to 16 residues. CDR3 amino acids: CASSPKLAGGRNEQFF. The DNA of the CDR3 is TGTGCCAGCAGCCCCAAACTAGCGGGAGGAAGGAATGAGCAGTTCTTC.

J is TRBJ2-7 and V is TRBV7-9, with a tentative D call TRBD2 (6 bases). The germline gives CDR1 SEHNR, CDR2 FQNEAQ (reference sequence). Trimming stripped 5 bases from V and 9 bases from J, with 20 bases between. The CDR3 spans 14 residues. The CDR3 nucleotides are TGTGCCAGCAGCGCCTCCAGCCTAGCGACGGTGCAGTACTTC. Translation gives CASSASSLATVQYF.

V usage is TRBV5-6 and J usage is TRBJ2-3; D is perhaps TRBD2 (5 bases). Per germline, CDR1 SGHDT and CDR2 YYEEEE. Trimming removed 4 bases from V and 3 bases from J, with 15 bases in between. This CDR3 is 15 amino acids long. The CDR3 DNA follows: TGTGCCAGCAGCAGGTGGGAAGCGGCGACAGATACGCAGTATTTT. It codes for CASSRWEAATDTQYF.

This chain uses TRBV9 with TRBJ2-1, with 8 bases identical to TRBD1. Germline CDR1 reads SGDLS; CDR2 reads YYNGEE. CDR3 length: 12 residues. J was trimmed by 7 bases and V by 3 bases; bases with no gene match: 0. CDR3 loop: CASSGQGNEQFF. The CDR3 DNA follows: TGTGCCAGCAGCGGACAGGGGAATGAGCAGTTCTTC.

The CDR3 loop is CASSELGRPGANVLTF. CDR3 coding DNA: TGTGCCAGCAGTGAATTGGGCAGACCTGGGGCCAACGTCCTGACTTTC. V usage is TRBV6-1 and J usage is TRBJ2-6; D is uncertain. This CDR3 is built from 16 residues. V lost 2 bases to trimming and J lost 2 bases, with 10 bases between them. Germline V gene lookup returns CDR1 MNHNS and CDR2 SASEGT.

This chain uses TRBV15 with TRBJ2-1, with TRBD1 as a possible D gene (5 bases). Germline assignment: CDR1 LNHNV and CDR2 YYDKDF (reference sequence). V shed 0 bases and J shed 9 bases, with 12 bases lying between them. This CDR3 is 14 amino acids long. CDR3 region: CATSRDQGGREQFF. The CDR3 DNA reads TGTGCCACCAGCAGAGATCAGGGCGGACGTGAGCAGTTCTTC. The full variable domain, its missing parts supplied by reference TRBV15 and TRBJ2-1, is DAMVIQNPRYQVTQFGKPVTLSCSQTLNHNVMYWYQQKSSQAPKLLFHYYDKDFNNEADTPDNFQSRRPNTSFCFLDIRSPGLGDTAMYLCATSRDQGGREQFFGPGTRLTVL.